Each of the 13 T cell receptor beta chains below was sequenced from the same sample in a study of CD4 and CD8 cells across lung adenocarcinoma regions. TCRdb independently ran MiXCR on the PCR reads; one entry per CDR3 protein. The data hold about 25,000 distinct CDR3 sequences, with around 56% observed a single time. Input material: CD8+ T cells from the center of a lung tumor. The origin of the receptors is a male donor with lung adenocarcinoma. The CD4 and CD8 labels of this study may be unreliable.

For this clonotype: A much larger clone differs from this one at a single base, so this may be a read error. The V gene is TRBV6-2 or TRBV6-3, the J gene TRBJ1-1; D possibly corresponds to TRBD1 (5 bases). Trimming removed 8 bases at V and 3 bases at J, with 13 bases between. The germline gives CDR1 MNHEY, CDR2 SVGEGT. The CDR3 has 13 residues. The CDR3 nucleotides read TGTGCCAGCTCCATCGGGGGAGACACTGAAGCTTTCTTT. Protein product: CASSIGGDTEAFF.

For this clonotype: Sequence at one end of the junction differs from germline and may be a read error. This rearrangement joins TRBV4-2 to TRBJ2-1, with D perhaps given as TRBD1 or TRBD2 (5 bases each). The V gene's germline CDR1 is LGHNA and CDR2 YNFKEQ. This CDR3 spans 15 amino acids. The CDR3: CASSPGPNAKNVQFF. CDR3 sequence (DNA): TGTGCCAGCAGCCCGGGACCGAACGCCAAAAATGTGCAGTTCTTC.

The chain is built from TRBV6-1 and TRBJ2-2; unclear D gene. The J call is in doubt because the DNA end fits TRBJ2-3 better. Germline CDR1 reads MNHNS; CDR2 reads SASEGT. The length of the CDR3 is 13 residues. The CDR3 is CAGQAVGTDEQYF. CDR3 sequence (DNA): TGTGCCGGCCAGGCAGTAGGCACAGATGAGCAGTATTTT.

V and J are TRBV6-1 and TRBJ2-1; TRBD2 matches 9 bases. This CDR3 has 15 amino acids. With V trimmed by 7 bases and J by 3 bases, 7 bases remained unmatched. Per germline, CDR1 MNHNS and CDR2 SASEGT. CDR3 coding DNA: TGTGCCAGCACGATGCTAGCGGGAAGCTACAATGAGCAGTTCTTC. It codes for CASTMLAGSYNEQFF.

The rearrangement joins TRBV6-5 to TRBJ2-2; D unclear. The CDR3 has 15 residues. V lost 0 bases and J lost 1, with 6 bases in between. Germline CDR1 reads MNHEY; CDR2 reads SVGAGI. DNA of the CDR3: TGTGCCAGCAGTTACTCTGACTTGAACACCGGGGAGCTGTTTTTT. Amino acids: CASSYSDLNTGELFF.

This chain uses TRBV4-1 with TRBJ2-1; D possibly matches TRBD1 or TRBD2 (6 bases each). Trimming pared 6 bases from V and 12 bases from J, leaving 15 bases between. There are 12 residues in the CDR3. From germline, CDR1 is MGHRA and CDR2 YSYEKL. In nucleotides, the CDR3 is TGCGCCAGCAGAGATCAGCCGGGGGCGCAGTTCTTC. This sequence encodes CASRDQPGAQFF.

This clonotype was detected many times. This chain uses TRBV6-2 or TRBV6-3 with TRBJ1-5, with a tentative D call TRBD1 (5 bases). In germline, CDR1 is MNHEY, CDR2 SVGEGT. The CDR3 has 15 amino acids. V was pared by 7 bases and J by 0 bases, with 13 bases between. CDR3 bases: TGTGCCAGCAATCGGGGGGGGTATAGCAATCAGCCCCAGCATTTT. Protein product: CASNRGGYSNQPQHF.

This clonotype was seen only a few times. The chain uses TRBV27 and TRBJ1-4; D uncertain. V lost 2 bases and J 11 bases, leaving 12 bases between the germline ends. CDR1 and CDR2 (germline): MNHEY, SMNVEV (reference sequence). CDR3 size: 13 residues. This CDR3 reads CASSLDRRTKLFF. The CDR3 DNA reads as TGTGCCAGCAGTTTAGATCGGAGGACGAAACTGTTTTTT.

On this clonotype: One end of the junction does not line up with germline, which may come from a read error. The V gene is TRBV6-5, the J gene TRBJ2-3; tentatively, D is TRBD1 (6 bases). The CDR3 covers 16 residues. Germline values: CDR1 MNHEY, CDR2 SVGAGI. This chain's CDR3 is CASSYQGLGATDTQYF. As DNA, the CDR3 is TGTGCCAGCAGTTACCAGGGGCTGGGAGCCACAGATACTCAGTACTTT.

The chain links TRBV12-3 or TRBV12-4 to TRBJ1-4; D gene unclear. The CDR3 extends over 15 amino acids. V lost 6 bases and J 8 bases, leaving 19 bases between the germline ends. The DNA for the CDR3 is TGTGCCAGCAGCCCCCTCGCAAGGGCCGGCGAAAAACTGTTTTTT. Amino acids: CASSPLARAGEKLFF.

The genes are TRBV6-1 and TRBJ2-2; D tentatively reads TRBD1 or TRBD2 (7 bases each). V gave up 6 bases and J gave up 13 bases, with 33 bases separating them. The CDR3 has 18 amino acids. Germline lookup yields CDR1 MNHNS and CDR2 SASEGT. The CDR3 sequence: CASRDQGGTAETTGTLFF. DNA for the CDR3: TGTGCCAGCAGGGACCAGGGAGGGACAGCGGAGACCACCGGGACGCTGTTTTTT.

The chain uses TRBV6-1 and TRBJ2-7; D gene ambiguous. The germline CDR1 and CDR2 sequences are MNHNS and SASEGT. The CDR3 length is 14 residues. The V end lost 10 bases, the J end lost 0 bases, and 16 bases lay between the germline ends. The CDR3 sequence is CATRPQLSSYEQYV. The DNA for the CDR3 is TGTGCCACTCGCCCACAGCTGAGCTCCTACGAGCAGTACGTC.

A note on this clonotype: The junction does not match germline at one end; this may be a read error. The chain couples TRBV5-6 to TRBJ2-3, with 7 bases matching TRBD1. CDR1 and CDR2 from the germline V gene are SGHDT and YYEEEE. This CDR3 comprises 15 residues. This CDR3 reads CASSFDSLGTDAQYF. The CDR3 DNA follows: TGTGCCAGCAGTTTCGACTCCTTGGGGACAGATGCGCAGTATTTT.